The T cell receptor (beta chain) under discussion was sequenced for a study of T cell responses to AZD1222 COVID-19 vaccine. Note on this clone: Its specificity is not known.

With V trimmed by 0 bases and J by 2 bases, 6 bases remained unmatched. This CDR3 comprises 16 residues. Per germline, CDR1 SQVTM and CDR2 ANQGSEA. Study findings and constraints: Scientists sampled the repertoires only once the peak T cell response had passed.

Profiling relied on immunoSEQ multiplex PCR, and the TCRdb table lists in-frame clones only, not all of them. The table lists roughly 100,000 clones, 80% to 90% of them singletons. The V gene is TRBV29-1, the J gene TRBJ2-1; TRBD1 aligns across 8 bases. The starting material was peripheral blood, obtained on day 0 of AZD1222 vaccination. The sequence was obtained from an adult in good health. The CDR3, as DNA: TGCAGCGTTGAAGACCCGACAGGGGTGGCCTACAATGAGCAGTTCTTC. This translates into CSVEDPTGVAYNEQFF.